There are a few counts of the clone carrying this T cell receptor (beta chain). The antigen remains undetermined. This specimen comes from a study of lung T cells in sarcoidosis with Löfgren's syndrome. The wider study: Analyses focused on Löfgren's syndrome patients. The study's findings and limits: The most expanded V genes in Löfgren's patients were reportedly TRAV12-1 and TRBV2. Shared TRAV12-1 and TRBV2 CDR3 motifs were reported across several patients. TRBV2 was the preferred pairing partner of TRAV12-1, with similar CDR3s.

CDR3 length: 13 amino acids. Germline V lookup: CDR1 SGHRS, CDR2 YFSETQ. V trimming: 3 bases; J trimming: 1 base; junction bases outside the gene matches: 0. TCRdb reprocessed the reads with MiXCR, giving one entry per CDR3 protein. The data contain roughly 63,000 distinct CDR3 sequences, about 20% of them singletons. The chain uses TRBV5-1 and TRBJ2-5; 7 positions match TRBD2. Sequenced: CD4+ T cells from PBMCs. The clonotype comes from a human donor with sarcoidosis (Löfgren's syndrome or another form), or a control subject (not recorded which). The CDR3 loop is CASSSGGQETQYF. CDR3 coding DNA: TGCGCCAGCAGCTCGGGGGGCCAAGAGACCCAGTACTTC. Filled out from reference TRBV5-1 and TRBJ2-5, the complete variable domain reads KAGVTQTPRYLIKTRGQQVTLSCSPISGHRSVSWYQQTPGQGLQFLFEYFSETQRNKGNFPGRFSGRQFSNSRSEMNVSTLELGDSALYLCASSSGGQETQYFGPGTRLLVL.